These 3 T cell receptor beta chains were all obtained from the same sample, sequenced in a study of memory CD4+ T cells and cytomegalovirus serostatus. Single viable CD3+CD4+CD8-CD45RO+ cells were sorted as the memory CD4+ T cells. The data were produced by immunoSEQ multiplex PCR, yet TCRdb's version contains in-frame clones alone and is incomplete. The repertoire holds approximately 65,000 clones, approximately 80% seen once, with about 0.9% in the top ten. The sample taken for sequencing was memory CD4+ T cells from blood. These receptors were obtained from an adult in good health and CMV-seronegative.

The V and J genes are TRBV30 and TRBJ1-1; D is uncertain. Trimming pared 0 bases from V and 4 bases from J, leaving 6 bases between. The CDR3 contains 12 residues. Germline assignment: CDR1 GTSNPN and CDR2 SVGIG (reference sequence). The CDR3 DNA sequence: TGTGCCTGGAGTGTATACGGCACTGAAGCTTTCTTT. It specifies CAWSVYGTEAFF.

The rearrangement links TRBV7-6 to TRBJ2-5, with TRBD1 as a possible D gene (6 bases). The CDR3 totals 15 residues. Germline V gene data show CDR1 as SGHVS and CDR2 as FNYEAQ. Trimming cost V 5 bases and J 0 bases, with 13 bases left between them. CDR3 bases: TGTGCCAGCAGCCGCGACCAGGGGTACCAAGAGACCCAGTACTTC. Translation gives CASSRDQGYQETQYF.

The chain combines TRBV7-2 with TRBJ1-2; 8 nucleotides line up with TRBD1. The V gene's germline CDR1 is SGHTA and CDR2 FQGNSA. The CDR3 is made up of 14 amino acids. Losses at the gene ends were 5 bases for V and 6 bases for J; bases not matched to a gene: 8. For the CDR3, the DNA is TGTGCCAGCAGCGCATTCCAGGGGGCGGATGGCTACACCTTC. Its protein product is CASSAFQGADGYTF. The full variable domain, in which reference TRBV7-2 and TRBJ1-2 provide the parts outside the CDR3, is GAGVSQSPSNKVTEKGKDVELRCDPISGHTALYWYRQSLGQGLEFLIYFQGNSAPDKSGLPSDRFSAERTGGSVSTLTIQRTQQEDSAVYLCASSAFQGADGYTFGSGTRLTVV.